Listed below are T cell receptor beta chains from one sample, sequenced in a study of T-cell reconstitution after alpha-beta-depleted transplantation in children. TCRdb itself ran the PCR reads through MiXCR, one entry per CDR3 protein. The sample contains approximately 290,000 distinct CDR3 sequences, approximately 10% of which appear only once. The material was peripheral blood, obtained 180 days after TCRalphabeta/CD19-depleted stem cell transplant. Source of these receptors: a male patient between 2 and 9 years old who had a stem cell transplant for chronic granulomatous disease, so the T cells may come from the graft donor. Both conserved end residues are part of each CDR3. Fields, in order: CDR3 length, D gene, J gene, V gene, clone size, CDR3 protein, CDR3 DNA. The D gene is left open where the match is weak. Not every row has a clone size; where given, it reads once, few, many or a size class.

15,TRBD1,TRBJ2-1,TRBV28,many,CASSLTPGQDNEQFF,TGTGCCAGCAGTTTAACCCCGGGACAGGACAATGAGCAGTTCTTC
19,TRBD2,TRBJ2-7,TRBV4-2,.,CASSPTESGLAGPTYEQYF,TGTGCCAGCAGCCCGACAGAAAGTGGACTAGCGGGGCCTACCTACGAGCAGTACTTC
13,.,TRBJ2-1,TRBV5-1,many,CASSLEGGNEQFF,TGCGCCAGCAGCTTGGAGGGGGGCAATGAGCAGTTCTTC
14,.,TRBJ2-1,TRBV5-1,many,CASSLSGSYNEQFF,TGCGCCAGCAGCTTGTCCGGCAGCTACAATGAGCAGTTCTTC
14,TRBD1,TRBJ2-7,TRBV5-1,many,CASSPGQVSYEQYF,TGCGCCAGCAGCCCGGGACAGGTCTCCTACGAGCAGTACTTC
16,TRBD2,TRBJ2-1,TRBV20-1,many,CSALTSGSSSYNEQFF,TGCAGTGCTCTTACTAGCGGATCGAGCTCCTACAATGAGCAGTTCTTC
16,TRBD2,TRBJ2-3,TRBV20-1,few,CSARALAGGYFYTQYF,TGCAGTGCTAGAGCACTAGCGGGGGGCTACTTCTATACGCAGTATTTT
17,TRBD2,TRBJ2-4,TRBV27,many,CASSPPGLARTKNIQYF,TGTGCCAGCAGCCCCCCCGGACTAGCTCGTACCAAAAACATTCAGTACTTC
16,.,TRBJ2-1,TRBV6-5,few,CASSYSEGGSYNEQFF,TGTGCCAGCAGTTACTCGGAGGGGGGAAGCTACAATGAGCAGTTCTTC
15,.,TRBJ2-7,TRBV7-2,many,CASSSRVLDDYEQYF,TGTGCCAGCAGCTCCAGGGTCTTGGACGACTACGAGCAGTACTTC
13,.,TRBJ2-5,TRBV12-3/TRBV12-4,many,CASSFQGVETQYF,TGTGCCAGCAGTTTTCAAGGAGTGGAGACCCAGTACTTC
14,.,TRBJ1-4,TRBV5-1,many,CASSLRGLDEKLFF,TGCGCCAGCAGCTTGAGGGGGTTGGACGAAAAACTGTTTTTT
14,.,TRBJ2-5,TRBV20-1,many,CSAETGAGQETQYF,TGCAGTGCCGAGACGGGAGCGGGTCAAGAGACCCAGTACTTC
14,.,TRBJ2-5,TRBV20-1,many,CSARAPNRDETQYF,TGCAGTGCTAGAGCCCCTAACAGGGATGAGACCCAGTACTTC
17,.,TRBJ2-2,TRBV5-4,.,CASSLAPGGGAVGELFF,TGTGCCAGCAGCTTGGCCCCCGGTGGCGGAGCGGTCGGGGAGCTGTTTTTT
12,.,TRBJ1-1,TRBV12-3/TRBV12-4,many,CASRAFGPEAFF,TGTGCCAGCAGAGCGTTTGGCCCTGAAGCTTTCTTT
16,.,TRBJ2-2,TRBV3-1,many,CASSQQPKLSAGELFF,TGTGCCAGCAGCCAACAGCCCAAGTTGAGCGCCGGGGAGCTGTTTTTT
15,.,TRBJ2-2,TRBV7-8,many,CASSRRTTYTGELFF,TGTGCCAGCAGCCGACGGACTACCTACACCGGGGAGCTGTTTTTT
21,TRBD2,TRBJ2-4,TRBV7-2,many,CASSLALGATSGGEGKNIQYF,TGTGCCAGCAGCTTAGCGCTAGGGGCAACTAGCGGGGGCGAGGGCAAAAACATTCAGTACTTC
14,TRBD1,TRBJ1-5,TRBV5-1,many,CASSPTGGHQPQHF,TGCGCCAGCAGCCCTACAGGGGGACATCAGCCCCAGCATTTT
13,.,TRBJ1-6,TRBV6-5,many,CASSYSNNSPLHF,TGTGCCAGCAGTTACTCGAATAATTCACCCCTCCACTTT
16,.,TRBJ2-5,TRBV7-7,many,CASSPTISGNQETQYF,TGTGCTAGCAGCCCCACAATCTCGGGGAACCAAGAGACCCAGTACTTC
12,.,TRBJ1-1,TRBV29-1,many,CSVEDLLNEAFF,TGCAGCGTTGAAGATCTTCTGAATGAAGCTTTCTTT
15,TRBD1,TRBJ2-7,TRBV28,few,CASSLIGTGRSEQYF,TGTGCCAGCAGTTTAATTGGGACAGGGAGGTCCGAGCAGTACTTC
15,.,TRBJ2-1,TRBV18,.,CASSPGLAPYNEQFF,TGTGCCAGCTCACCAGGCCTAGCGCCCTACAATGAGCAGTTCTTC
13,.,TRBJ2-2,TRBV2,.,CASDRDYTGELFF,TGTGCCAGCGACCGGGACTACACCGGGGAGCTGTTTTTT
15,TRBD1,TRBJ2-7,TRBV5-1,many,CASSPTGTAYYEQYF,TGCGCCAGCAGCCCAACCGGGACAGCGTACTACGAGCAGTACTTC
17,.,TRBJ2-7,TRBV27,many,CASSLLASGSPPYEQYF,TGTGCCAGCAGTTTATTGGCCAGCGGGTCACCCCCCTACGAGCAGTACTTC
14,.,TRBJ1-6,TRBV12-3/TRBV12-4,many,CASSLSGANSPLHF,TGTGCCAGCAGTTTATCAGGGGCTAATTCACCCCTCCACTTT
14,TRBD2,TRBJ2-3,TRBV29-1,many,CSVEGGSAKDTQYF,TGCAGCGTTGAGGGCGGGAGCGCCAAGGATACGCAGTATTTT
16,.,TRBJ2-7,TRBV9,many,CASSVGVGAGSYEQYF,TGTGCCAGCAGCGTAGGGGTGGGGGCGGGCTCCTACGAGCAGTACTTC
17,TRBD2,TRBJ2-7,TRBV24-1,many,CATSDQSKAGGSYEQYF,TGTGCCACCAGTGATCAGTCGAAGGCGGGAGGCTCCTACGAGCAGTACTTC
14,TRBD2,TRBJ2-5,TRBV2,many,CASSERTSGPTQYF,TGTGCCAGCAGTGAGAGGACTAGCGGGCCTACCCAGTACTTC
16,TRBD2,TRBJ2-7,TRBV6-1,many,CASTRKSLAGDYEQYF,TGTGCCAGCACCAGAAAGTCGCTAGCGGGGGACTACGAGCAGTACTTC
12,.,TRBJ2-7,TRBV6-1,many,CASSNFGSYTNF,TGTGCCAGCAGTAATTTTGGGAGCTATACGAACTTC
15,TRBD2,TRBJ2-3,TRBV29-1,many,CSVEVGLEYTDTQYF,TGCAGCGTTGAAGTCGGACTAGAGTACACAGATACGCAGTATTTT
18,TRBD1,TRBJ2-7,TRBV11-1,many,CASTVLGQKGLFPYEQYF,TGTGCCAGCACCGTACTGGGACAGAAGGGTCTATTCCCCTACGAGCAGTACTTC
16,TRBD2,TRBJ2-7,TRBV20-1,many,CSALGLAGGRSYEQYF,TGCAGTGCTTTGGGACTAGCGGGGGGGCGGTCCTACGAGCAGTACTTC
15,.,TRBJ1-1,TRBV10-3,many,CAISDGGGGNTEAFF,TGTGCCATCAGTGACGGCGGGGGGGGGAACACTGAAGCTTTCTTT
16,TRBD2,TRBJ2-3,TRBV9,.,CASSVPSGISTDTQYF,TGTGCCAGCAGCGTCCCTAGCGGAATTAGCACAGATACGCAGTATTTT
15,.,TRBJ2-5,TRBV28,many,CASSYQGTGGETQYF,TGTGCCAGCAGTTATCAGGGAACTGGTGGAGAGACCCAGTACTTC
16,TRBD2,TRBJ2-2,TRBV20-1,many,CSARDRLAGQDGELFF,TGCAGTGCTAGAGATCGGCTAGCGGGCCAAGACGGGGAGCTGTTTTTT
15,.,TRBJ2-2,TRBV4-3,many,CASSQASPGTGELFF,TGCGCCAGCAGCCAAGCTAGCCCCGGCACCGGGGAGCTGTTTTTT
13,.,TRBJ2-1,TRBV25-1,few,CASSEPGPRPQFF,TGTGCCAGCAGTGAACCCGGTCCCAGGCCGCAGTTCTTC
16,.,TRBJ2-1,TRBV7-3,many,CASSPRQRGKYNEQFF,TGTGCCAGCAGCCCCCGCCAGCGTGGAAAGTACAATGAGCAGTTCTTC
14,.,TRBJ2-3,TRBV25-1,many,CASSESGSADTQYF,TGTGCCAGCAGTGAGTCCGGGAGTGCAGATACGCAGTATTTT
14,TRBD2,TRBJ2-7,TRBV27,many,CASSFGGGYYEQYF,TGTGCCAGCAGCTTCGGGGGGGGCTACTACGAGCAGTACTTC
15,TRBD2,TRBJ2-7,TRBV7-6,many,CASSNPGTSGGEQYF,TGTGCCAGCAGCAACCCCGGGACTAGCGGAGGAGAGCAGTACTTC
17,TRBD2,TRBJ2-1,TRBV5-1,many,CASSLTVLAGAYNEQFF,TGCGCCAGCAGCTTGACGGTACTAGCGGGGGCCTACAATGAGCAGTTCTTC
18,TRBD2,TRBJ2-1,TRBV20-1,many,CSARHTSLRRGGWNEQFF,TGCAGTGCTAGACATACAAGTTTGAGGCGGGGGGGCTGGAATGAGCAGTTCTTC
14,.,TRBJ2-1,TRBV28,many,CASSLILEGNEQFF,TGTGCCAGCAGTTTAATATTGGAGGGGAATGAGCAGTTCTTC
14,TRBD1,TRBJ2-7,TRBV28,many,CASVPGQETHEQYF,TGTGCCAGCGTACCGGGACAGGAAACCCACGAGCAGTACTTC
16,TRBD2,TRBJ2-1,TRBV6-1,.,CASSPRLAASYNEQFF,TGTGCCAGCAGCCCTCGACTAGCGGCTTCCTACAATGAGCAGTTCTTC
18,TRBD1,TRBJ2-3,TRBV13,.,CASSCDRGDTTCTDTQYF,TGTGCCAGCAGCTGTGACAGGGGTGATACGACTTGCACAGATACGCAGTATTTT